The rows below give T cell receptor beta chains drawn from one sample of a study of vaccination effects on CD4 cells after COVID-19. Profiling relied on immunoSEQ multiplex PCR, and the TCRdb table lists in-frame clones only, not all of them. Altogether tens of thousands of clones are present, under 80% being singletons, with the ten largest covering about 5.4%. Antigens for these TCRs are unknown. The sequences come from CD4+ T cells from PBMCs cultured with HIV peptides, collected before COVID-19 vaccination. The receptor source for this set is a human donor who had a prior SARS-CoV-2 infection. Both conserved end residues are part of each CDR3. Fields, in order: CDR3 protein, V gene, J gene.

CASSFGQGSPQYF	TRBV11-3	TRBJ2-7
CAWTTDHYNEQFF	TRBV30	TRBJ2-1
CASRQGAKNIQYF	TRBV7-2	TRBJ2-4
CASSSLTGKTYEQYF	TRBV11-3	TRBJ2-7
CASSEYRSISYGYTF	TRBV4-1	TRBJ1-2
CASSHHSVHSSYNEQFF	TRBV4-1	TRBJ2-1
CASSLGLSGANVLTF	TRBV7-9	TRBJ2-6
CASSWGQGKKTQYF	TRBV6-5	TRBJ2-5
CASSSSSTSRNEQFF	TRBV28	TRBJ2-1
CASSSGQGLPLF	TRBV5-6	TRBJ2-7
CASSRSSGNYGEQYF	TRBV2	TRBJ2-7
CATSRDRGGGSDTQYF	TRBV15	TRBJ2-3
CASSQQKQGGYGYTF	TRBV3-1/TRBV3-2	TRBJ1-2
CASSVGQGGTQYF	TRBV9	TRBJ2-5
CASSLARTRFYSNQPQHF	TRBV7-8	TRBJ1-5
CSVERRGDRGGYNEQFF	TRBV29-1	TRBJ2-1
CASSLVGPNYGYTF	TRBV7-9	TRBJ1-2
CASRWQGSDTQYF	TRBV19	TRBJ2-3
CASKASGGAGTGELFF	TRBV2	TRBJ2-2
CSADRETQYF	TRBV20-1	TRBJ2-5
CASSLWGDPYGYTF	TRBV28	TRBJ1-2
CASSGDSSYEQYF	TRBV11-3	TRBJ2-7
CASSFGENEQYF	TRBV5-4	TRBJ2-7
CASSLVRVADTQYF	TRBV7-8	TRBJ2-3
CASSLKGRPDIQYF	TRBV7-3	TRBJ2-4
CASSGEETQYF	TRBV2	TRBJ2-5
CASSTRRDNTDTQYF	TRBV18	TRBJ2-3
CASSPGHLDTEAFF	TRBV18	TRBJ1-1
CASSQDPRETQYF	TRBV4-2	TRBJ2-5
CASSLVTGFIYGANVLTF	TRBV11-3	TRBJ2-6
CASSSSQTSGREEQFF	TRBV11-3	TRBJ2-1
CASSFGQGHTEAFF	TRBV27	TRBJ1-1
CASSYRDSSYEQYF	TRBV6-5	TRBJ2-7
CASSTGQGSYEQYF	TRBV5-1	TRBJ2-7
CATALGRCYEQYF	TRBV24-1	TRBJ2-7
CASSPRDSSYEQYF	TRBV7-8	TRBJ2-7
CASIDNKTRLLMGAYEQYF	TRBV10-1	TRBJ2-7
CSVQGMGTEAFF	TRBV29-1	TRBJ1-1
CASSSGQGAETQYF	TRBV5-6	TRBJ2-5
CASRLRQGNEQFF	TRBV21-1	TRBJ2-1
CASSLQTRQGKIGYTF	TRBV11-3	TRBJ1-2
CASSQIYSNQPQHF	TRBV6-5	TRBJ1-5
CASSPRAGGYEQYF	TRBV5-6	TRBJ2-7
CASSQDAGGARETQYF	TRBV4-2	TRBJ2-5
CASSQERDSKLFF	TRBV4-1	TRBJ1-4
CASRNFPGRTEAFF	TRBV2	TRBJ1-1
CATSDGSKETQYF	TRBV24-1	TRBJ2-5
CASRQQGIYGYTF	TRBV6-5	TRBJ1-2
CASSRDGGSTREKLFF	TRBV5-4	TRBJ1-4
CASSSRGATNEKLFF	TRBV19	TRBJ1-4
CASILGWGNTEAFF	TRBV2	TRBJ1-1
CSASPGTIGHEQYF	TRBV20-1	TRBJ2-7
CASSLRAGTNEKLFF	TRBV5-1	TRBJ1-4
CASSLGLVSGRPYEQYF	TRBV7-2	TRBJ2-7
CASNGVNTGELFF	TRBV28	TRBJ2-2
CASDLLRGGVDTQYF	TRBV2	TRBJ2-3
CARYVPVSMDEQFF	TRBV23-1	TRBJ2-1
CASSQGERREAFF	TRBV3-1/TRBV3-2	TRBJ1-1
CAWSAPGRGAFF	TRBV30	TRBJ1-1